The entry below gives a single T cell receptor (beta chain) sequence along with its context. The method was immunoSEQ multiplex PCR; TCRdb's version includes in-frame clones alone and lacks a portion of them. In the table there are 40,000 or so clones, 75% to 95% of which are singletons. These data come from a study of T cell changes during pregnancy in multiple sclerosis. Trimming cost V 1 base and J 2 bases, with 8 bases left between them. In germline, CDR1 is SNHLY, CDR2 FYNNEI. The CDR3 consists of 14 residues. V gene TRBV2 combines with J gene TRBJ1-2; no firm D call. The receptor comes from a female donor in good health, enrolled as a control in a pregnancy study. The specimen was CD4+ T cells from peripheral blood mononuclear cells, collected in the first trimester of pregnancy. The CDR3: CASSEVRRNYGYTF. The DNA of the CDR3 is TGTGCCAGCAGTGAAGTTCGGAGAAACTATGGCTACACCTTC.